The 6 T cell receptor beta chains below all came from one sample that was sequenced in a study of T cells in Graves' hyperthyroidism and ophthalmopathy. There were TCR beta CDR3 regions amplified from RNA transcripts. HTBI primers were employed in a first-round RT-PCR of the TCR CDR3. TCRdb reprocessed the multiplex PCR reads with MiXCR, giving one entry per CDR3 protein. The sample yields 600,000 or so distinct CDR3 sequences, 14% seen once. Input material: blood. The receptors were sampled from a woman under 30 with Graves' ophthalmopathy.

This clonotype came up a few times. The chain carries TRBV20-1 and TRBJ1-2; 8 positions match TRBD1. Germline trimming cut 6 bases from V and 1 base from J; bases unmatched to any gene: 7. Germline V lookup: CDR1 DFQATT, CDR2 SNEGSKA (reference sequence). The CDR3 has 14 amino acids. The DNA for the CDR3 is TGCAGTGCAGGGGACAGGCTTAGTAACTATGGCTACACCTTC. Translated: CSAGDRLSNYGYTF.

This clonotype was seen repeatedly, ten times or more. The chain uses TRBV3-1 and TRBJ2-1; D uncertain. This CDR3 is built from 13 residues. Germline V CDR1 and CDR2: LGHDT, YNNKEL (reference sequence). Between the trimmed V and J ends, which lost 4 bases and 13 bases, there was a span of 17 bases. CDR3 nucleotide sequence: TGTGCCAGCAGCCCCCCCGACTGGCTTAACCAGTTCTTC. Residues: CASSPPDWLNQFF.

This clonotype has at least ten counts. The chain uses TRBV29-1 and TRBJ2-7; 7 bases fit TRBD2. Germline values: CDR1 SQVTM, CDR2 ANQGSEA. The CDR3 length is 13 residues. V shed 2 bases and J 2 bases; nucleotides not matched to a gene: 3. CDR3 residues: CSVEPSGTYEQYF. Written as DNA, the CDR3 is TGCAGCGTTGAACCTAGCGGCACCTACGAGCAGTACTTC.

This clonotype occurred many times. The chain recombines TRBV7-2 with TRBJ2-1; 7 bases map to TRBD2. The CDR3 runs 18 residues. Trimming took 1 base from V and 1 from J; bases not matched to a gene: 10. Germline CDR1 reads SGHTA; CDR2 reads FQGNSA. CDR3 bases: TGTGCCAGCAGCTTAGAGGGGTCCCTAGCGGTTTCCTACAATGAGCAGTTCTTC. Translated, it gives CASSLEGSLAVSYNEQFF.

This clonotype was counted ten times or more. The chain is built from TRBV6-1 and TRBJ2-1; D gene uncertain. Germline V lookup: CDR1 MNHNS, CDR2 SASEGT. The ends were cut back, 7 bases at V and 1 base at J, with 11 bases in the middle. This CDR3 spans 14 amino acids. CDR3 bases: TGTGCCAGCAAGACGGAACCATCCTACAATGAGCAGTTCTTC. This sequence encodes CASKTEPSYNEQFF.

This clonotype was seen at least ten times. The chain couples TRBV3-1 to TRBJ2-3; unclear D gene. The germline CDR1 and CDR2 sequences are LGHDT and YNNKEL (reference sequence). V was cut by 2 bases and J by 3 bases, with 6 bases left in between. The CDR3 extends over 13 amino acids. The CDR3 DNA sequence: TGTGCCAGCAGCCAAATGGGTACAGATACGCAGTATTTT. This sequence encodes CASSQMGTDTQYF.